This T cell receptor (beta chain) was recorded in a study of blood T cell repertoires in COVID-19. Trimming removed 2 bases from V and 5 bases from J; junction bases left unmatched: 3. Germline CDR1 reads MNHNS; CDR2 reads SASEGT. This CDR3 is built from 15 residues. TCRdb's table, derived via immunoSEQ multiplex PCR, lists solely in-frame clones and lacks some. The sample lists some 200,000 clones; roughly 90% were seen once. The chain carries TRBV6-1 and TRBJ2-2; 9 bases match TRBD2. The sequencing sample was made of PBMCs or T cells enriched from blood (not recorded which). The clonotype was recovered from a woman aged 18-29 years who had recovered from COVID-19. CDR3 region: CASSESAGGTGELFF. CDR3 sequence (DNA): TGTGCCAGCAGTGAATCTGCGGGAGGGACCGGGGAGCTGTTTTTT.